This TCR beta chain was sequenced in a study of T cell changes during pregnancy in multiple sclerosis. The repertoire was sequenced with immunoSEQ multiplex PCR; TCRdb's copy has only in-frame clones and lacks some. The sample holds approximately 40,000 clones, about 91% seen once. V lost 3 bases, J lost 5 bases, and 11 bases lay in between. Per germline, CDR1 KGHSH and CDR2 LQKENI. The CDR3 has 14 residues. The TCR comes from a female donor with multiple sclerosis, enrolled in a pregnancy study. This chain joins TRBV18 and TRBJ1-5; D not resolved. The sample in question was CD4+ T cells from peripheral blood mononuclear cells, obtained before pregnancy. CDR3 bases: TGTGCCAGCTCACCCGGGGTCTCTCATCAGCCCCAGCATTTT. Its protein product is CASSPGVSHQPQHF.